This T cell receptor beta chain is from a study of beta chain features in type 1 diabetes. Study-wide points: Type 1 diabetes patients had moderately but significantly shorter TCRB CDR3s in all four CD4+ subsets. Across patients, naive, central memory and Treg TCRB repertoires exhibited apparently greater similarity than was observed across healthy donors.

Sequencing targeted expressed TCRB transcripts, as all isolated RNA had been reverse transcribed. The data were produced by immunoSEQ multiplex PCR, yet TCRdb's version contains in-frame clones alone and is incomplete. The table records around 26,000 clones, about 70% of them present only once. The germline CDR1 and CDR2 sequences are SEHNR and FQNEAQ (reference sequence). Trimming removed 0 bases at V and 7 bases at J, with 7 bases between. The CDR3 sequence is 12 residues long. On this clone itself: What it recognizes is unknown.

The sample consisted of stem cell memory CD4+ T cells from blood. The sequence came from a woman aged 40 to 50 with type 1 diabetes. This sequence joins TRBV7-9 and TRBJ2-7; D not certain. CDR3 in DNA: TGTGCCAGCAGCTTAGCCTATAAGGAGCAGTACTTC. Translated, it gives CASSLAYKEQYF.